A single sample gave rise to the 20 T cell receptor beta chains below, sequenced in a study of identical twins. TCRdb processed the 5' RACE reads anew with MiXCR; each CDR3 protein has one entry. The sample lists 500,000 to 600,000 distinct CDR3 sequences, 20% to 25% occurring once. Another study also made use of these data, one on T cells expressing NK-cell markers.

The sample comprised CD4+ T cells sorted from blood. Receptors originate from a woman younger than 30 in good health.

CDR3 sequence reads: CASSHRYNEQFF. DNA of the CDR3: TGTGCCAGCAGCCACCGTTACAATGAGCAGTTCTTC. The chain recombines TRBV12-3 or TRBV12-4 with TRBJ2-1; D is undetermined. With 6 bases removed from V and 4 bases from J, the gap between germline ends came to 7 bases. The CDR3 has 12 residues.

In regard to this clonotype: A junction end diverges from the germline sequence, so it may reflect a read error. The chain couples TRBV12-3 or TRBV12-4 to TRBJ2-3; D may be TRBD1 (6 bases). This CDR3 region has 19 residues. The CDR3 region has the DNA TGTACCAGCTGTTTAGTTGTGATAGTCGGGGACATGCATGCTGATACGCAGTATTTT. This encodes CTSCLVVIVGDMHADTQYF.

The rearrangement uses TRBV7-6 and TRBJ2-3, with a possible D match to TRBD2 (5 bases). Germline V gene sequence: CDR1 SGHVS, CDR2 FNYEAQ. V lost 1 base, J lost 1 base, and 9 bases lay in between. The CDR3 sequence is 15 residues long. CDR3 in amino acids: CASSLGQRRTDTQYF. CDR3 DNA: TGTGCCAGCAGCTTAGGCCAGCGGCGCACAGATACGCAGTATTTT.

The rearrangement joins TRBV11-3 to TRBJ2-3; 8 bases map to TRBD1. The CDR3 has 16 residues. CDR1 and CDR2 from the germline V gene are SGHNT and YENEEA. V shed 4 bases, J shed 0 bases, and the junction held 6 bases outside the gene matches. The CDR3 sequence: CASSYRTGTSTDTQYF. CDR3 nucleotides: TGTGCCAGCAGCTACCGGACAGGGACAAGCACAGATACGCAGTATTTT.

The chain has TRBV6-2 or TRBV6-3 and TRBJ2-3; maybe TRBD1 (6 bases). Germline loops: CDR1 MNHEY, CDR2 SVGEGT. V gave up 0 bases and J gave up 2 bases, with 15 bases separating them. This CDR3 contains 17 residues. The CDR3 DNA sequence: TGTGCCAGCAGTTACTCGATTACAGGGTCCCACACAGATACGCAGTATTTT. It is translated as CASSYSITGSHTDTQYF.

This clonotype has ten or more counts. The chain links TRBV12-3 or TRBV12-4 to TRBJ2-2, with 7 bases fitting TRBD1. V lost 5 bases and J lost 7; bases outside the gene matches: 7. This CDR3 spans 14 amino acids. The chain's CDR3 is CASSPRQGVGELFF. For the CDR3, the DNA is TGTGCCAGCAGTCCCCGACAGGGTGTCGGGGAGCTGTTTTTT.

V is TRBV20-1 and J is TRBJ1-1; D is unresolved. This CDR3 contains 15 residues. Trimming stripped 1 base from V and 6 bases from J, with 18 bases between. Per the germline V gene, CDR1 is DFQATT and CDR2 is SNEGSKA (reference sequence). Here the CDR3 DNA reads TGCAGTGCTAGAGCGCCCTATTCCGGGGAGTCTGAAGCTTTCTTT. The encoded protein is CSARAPYSGESEAFF.

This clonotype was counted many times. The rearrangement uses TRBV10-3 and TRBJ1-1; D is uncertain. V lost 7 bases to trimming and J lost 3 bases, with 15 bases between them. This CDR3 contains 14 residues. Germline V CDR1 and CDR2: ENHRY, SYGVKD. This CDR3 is CAINPAGRDTEAFF. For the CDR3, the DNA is TGTGCCATCAACCCCGCGGGGAGGGACACTGAAGCTTTCTTT.

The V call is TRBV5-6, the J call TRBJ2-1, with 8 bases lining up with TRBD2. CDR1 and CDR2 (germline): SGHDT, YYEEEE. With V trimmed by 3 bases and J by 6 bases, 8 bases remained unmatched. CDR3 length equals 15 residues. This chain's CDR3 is CASSSTGGLSNEQFF. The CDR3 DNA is TGTGCCAGCAGCTCCACGGGGGGGCTGTCCAATGAGCAGTTCTTC.

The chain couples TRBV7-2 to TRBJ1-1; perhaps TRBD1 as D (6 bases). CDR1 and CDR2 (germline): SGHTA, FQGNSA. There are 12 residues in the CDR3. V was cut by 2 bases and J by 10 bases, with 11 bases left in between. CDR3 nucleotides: TGTGCCAGCAGCTTACGGGGAGGGGGAGCTTTCTTT. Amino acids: CASSLRGGGAFF.

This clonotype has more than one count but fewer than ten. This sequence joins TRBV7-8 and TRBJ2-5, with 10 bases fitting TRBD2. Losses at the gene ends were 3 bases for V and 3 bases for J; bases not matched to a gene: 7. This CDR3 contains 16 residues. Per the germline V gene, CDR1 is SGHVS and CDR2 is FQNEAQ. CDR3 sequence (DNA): TGTGCCAGCAGCTTCATACTAGCGGGATTTGAAGAGACCCAGTACTTC. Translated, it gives CASSFILAGFEETQYF.

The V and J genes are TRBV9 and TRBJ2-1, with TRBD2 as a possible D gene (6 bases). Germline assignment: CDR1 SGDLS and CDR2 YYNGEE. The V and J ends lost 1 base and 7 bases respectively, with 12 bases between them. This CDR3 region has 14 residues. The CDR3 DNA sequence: TGTGCCAGCAGCGTAAGCGGGTTGGTGAATGAGCAGTTCTTC. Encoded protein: CASSVSGLVNEQFF.

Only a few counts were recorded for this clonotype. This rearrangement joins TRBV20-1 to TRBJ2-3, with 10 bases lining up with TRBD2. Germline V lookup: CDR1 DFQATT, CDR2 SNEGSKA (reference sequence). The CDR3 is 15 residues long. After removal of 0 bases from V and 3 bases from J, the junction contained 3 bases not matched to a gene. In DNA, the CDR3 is TGCAGTGCTAGAGATCCAGCGGGAGGGACAGATACGCAGTATTTT. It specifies CSARDPAGGTDTQYF.

The CDR3 DNA reads TGTGCCAGCAGAGTAACTAACGGCAATGAGCAGTTCTTC. This translates into CASRVTNGNEQFF. This chain links TRBV6-1 with TRBJ2-1; D gene ambiguous. Germline V CDR1 and CDR2: MNHNS, SASEGT. This CDR3 is 13 amino acids long. V lost 6 bases and J 6 bases, leaving 12 bases between the germline ends.

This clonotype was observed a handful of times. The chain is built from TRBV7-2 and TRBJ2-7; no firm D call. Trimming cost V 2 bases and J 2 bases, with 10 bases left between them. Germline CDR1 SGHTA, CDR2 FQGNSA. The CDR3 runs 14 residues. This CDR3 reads CASSLMWGPYEQYF. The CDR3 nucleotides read TGTGCCAGCAGCTTAATGTGGGGTCCCTACGAGCAGTACTTC.

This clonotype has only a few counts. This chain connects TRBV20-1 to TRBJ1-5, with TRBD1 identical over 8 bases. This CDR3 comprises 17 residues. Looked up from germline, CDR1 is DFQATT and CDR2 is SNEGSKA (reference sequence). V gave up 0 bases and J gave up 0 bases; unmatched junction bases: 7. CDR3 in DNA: TGCAGTGCTAGAGATGGACAGGGTGGGCATAGCAATCAGCCCCAGCATTTT. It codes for CSARDGQGGHSNQPQHF.

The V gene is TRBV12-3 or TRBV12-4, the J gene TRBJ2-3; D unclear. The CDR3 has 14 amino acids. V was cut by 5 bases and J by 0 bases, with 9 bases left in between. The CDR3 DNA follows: TGTGCCAGCAGTAGAACGCCTAGCACAGATACGCAGTATTTT. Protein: CASSRTPSTDTQYF.

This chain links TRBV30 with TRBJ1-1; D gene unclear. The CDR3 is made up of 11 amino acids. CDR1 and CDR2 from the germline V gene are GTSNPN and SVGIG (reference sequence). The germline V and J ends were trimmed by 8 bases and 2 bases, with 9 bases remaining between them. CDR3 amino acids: CAGKGNTEAFF. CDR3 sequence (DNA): TGTGCCGGGAAAGGTAACACTGAAGCTTTCTTT.

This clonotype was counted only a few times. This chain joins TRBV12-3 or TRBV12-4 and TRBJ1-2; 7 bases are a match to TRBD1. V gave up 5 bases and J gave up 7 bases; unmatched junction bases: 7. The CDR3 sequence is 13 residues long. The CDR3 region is CASSQGGISGYTF. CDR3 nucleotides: TGTGCCAGCAGTCAGGGGGGGATAAGTGGCTACACCTTC.

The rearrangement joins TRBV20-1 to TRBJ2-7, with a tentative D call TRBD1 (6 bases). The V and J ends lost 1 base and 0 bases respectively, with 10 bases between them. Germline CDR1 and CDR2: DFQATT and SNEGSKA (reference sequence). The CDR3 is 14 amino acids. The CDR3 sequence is CSARVQGFSYEQYF. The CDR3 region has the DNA TGCAGTGCTAGAGTACAGGGCTTCTCCTACGAGCAGTACTTC.